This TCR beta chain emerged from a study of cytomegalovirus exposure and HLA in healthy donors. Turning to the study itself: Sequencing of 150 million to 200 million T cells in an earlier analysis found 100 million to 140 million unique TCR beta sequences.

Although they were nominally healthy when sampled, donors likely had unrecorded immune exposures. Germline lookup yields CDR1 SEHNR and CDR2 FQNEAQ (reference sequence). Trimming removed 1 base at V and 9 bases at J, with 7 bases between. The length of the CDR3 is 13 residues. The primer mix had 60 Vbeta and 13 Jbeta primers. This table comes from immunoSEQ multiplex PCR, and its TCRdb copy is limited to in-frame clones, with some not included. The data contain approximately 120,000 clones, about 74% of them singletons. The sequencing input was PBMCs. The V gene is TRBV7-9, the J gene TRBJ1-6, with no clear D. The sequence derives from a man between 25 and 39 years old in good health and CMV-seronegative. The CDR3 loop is CASSLDPVSPLHF. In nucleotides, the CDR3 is TGTGCCAGCAGCTTAGATCCGGTTTCACCCCTCCACTTT.